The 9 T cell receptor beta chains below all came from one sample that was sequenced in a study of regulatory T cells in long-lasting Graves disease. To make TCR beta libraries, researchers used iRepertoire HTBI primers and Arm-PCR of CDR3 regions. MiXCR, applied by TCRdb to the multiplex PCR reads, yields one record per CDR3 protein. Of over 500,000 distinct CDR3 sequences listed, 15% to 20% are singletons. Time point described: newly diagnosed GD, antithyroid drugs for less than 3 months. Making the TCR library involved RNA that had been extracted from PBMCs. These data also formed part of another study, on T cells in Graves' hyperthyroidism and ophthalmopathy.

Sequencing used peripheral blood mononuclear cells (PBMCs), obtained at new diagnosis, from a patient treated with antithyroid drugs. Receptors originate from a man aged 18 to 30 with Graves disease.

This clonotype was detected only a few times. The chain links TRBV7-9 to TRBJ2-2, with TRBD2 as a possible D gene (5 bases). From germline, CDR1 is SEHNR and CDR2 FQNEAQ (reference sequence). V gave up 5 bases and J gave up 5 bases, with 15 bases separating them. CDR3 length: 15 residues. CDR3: CASSLLPPGTGELFF. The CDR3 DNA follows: TGTGCCAGCAGCCTACTCCCTCCGGGGACCGGGGAGCTGTTTTTT.

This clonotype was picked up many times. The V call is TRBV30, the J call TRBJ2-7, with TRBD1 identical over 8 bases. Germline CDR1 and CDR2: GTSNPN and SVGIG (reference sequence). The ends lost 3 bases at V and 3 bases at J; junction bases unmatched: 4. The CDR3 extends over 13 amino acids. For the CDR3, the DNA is TGTGCCTGGAGGGCAGGGGGCGTCTACGAGCAGTACTTC. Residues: CAWRAGGVYEQYF.

In DNA form, the CDR3 reads TGTGCCAGCAGTCCCAGCGGCAGGGCGGTCGTCCTGACTTTC. Its translation: CASSPSGRAVVLTF. V is TRBV27 and J is TRBJ2-6, with D perhaps given as TRBD1 or TRBD2 (5 bases each). Trimming shortened V by 5 bases and J by 12 bases, and 17 bases separated the two germline ends. Looked up from germline, CDR1 is MNHEY and CDR2 is SMNVEV (reference sequence). The CDR3 is made up of 14 amino acids.

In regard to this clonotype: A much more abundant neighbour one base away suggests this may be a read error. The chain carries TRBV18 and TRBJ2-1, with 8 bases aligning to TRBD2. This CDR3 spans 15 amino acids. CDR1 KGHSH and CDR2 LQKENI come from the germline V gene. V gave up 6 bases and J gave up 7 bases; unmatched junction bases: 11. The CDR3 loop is CASSPALAGRNEQFF. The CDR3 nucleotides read TGTGCCAGCTCGCCAGCATTAGCGGGACGTAATGAGCAGTTCTTC.

The CDR3 DNA sequence: TGCGCCAGCAGCTTCAGAACGGACAGGGGAACTGAAGCTTTCTTT. Protein: CASSFRTDRGTEAFF. The rearrangement uses TRBV5-1 and TRBJ1-1; TRBD1 matches 9 bases. The germline CDR1 and CDR2 sequences are SGHRS and YFSETQ. V lost 2 bases, J lost 5 bases, and 7 bases stayed unmatched. The CDR3 is 15 amino acids.

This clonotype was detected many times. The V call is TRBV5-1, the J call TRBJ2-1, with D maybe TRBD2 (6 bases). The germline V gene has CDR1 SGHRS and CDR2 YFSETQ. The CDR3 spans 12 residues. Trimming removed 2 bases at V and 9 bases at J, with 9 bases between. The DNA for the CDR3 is TGCGCCAGCAGCTTCGAGGGACTTGAGCAGTTCTTC. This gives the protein CASSFEGLEQFF.

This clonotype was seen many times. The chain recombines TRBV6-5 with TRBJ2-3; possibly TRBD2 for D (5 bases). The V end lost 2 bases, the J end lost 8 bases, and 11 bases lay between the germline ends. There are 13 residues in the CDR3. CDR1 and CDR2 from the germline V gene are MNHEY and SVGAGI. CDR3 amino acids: CASSYGIEGTQYF. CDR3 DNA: TGTGCCAGCAGTTACGGAATTGAGGGTACGCAGTATTTT.

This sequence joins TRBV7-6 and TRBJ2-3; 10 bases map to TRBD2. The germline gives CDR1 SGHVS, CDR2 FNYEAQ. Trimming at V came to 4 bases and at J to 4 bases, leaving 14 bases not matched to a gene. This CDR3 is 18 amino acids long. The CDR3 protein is CASSSEGLAGEGPDTQYF. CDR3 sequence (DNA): TGTGCCAGCAGCTCGGAGGGGCTAGCGGGAGAGGGGCCAGATACGCAGTATTTT.

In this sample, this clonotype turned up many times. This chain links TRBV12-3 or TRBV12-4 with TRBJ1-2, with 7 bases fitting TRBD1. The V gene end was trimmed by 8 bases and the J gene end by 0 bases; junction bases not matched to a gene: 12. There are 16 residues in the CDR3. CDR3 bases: TGTGCCAGCGGTATGGACAGGTCGCTCCCTAACTATGGCTACACCTTC. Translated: CASGMDRSLPNYGYTF.